One and the same sample provided the 19 T cell receptor beta chains below, sequenced in a study of blood T cell repertoires in COVID-19. Clones were sequenced by immunoSEQ multiplex PCR, and TCRdb holds only the in-frame ones, with some missing. The data contain 200,000 to 300,000 clones, approximately 80% of them singletons. Input material: peripheral blood. The receptors come from a woman aged 80 or over with COVID-19, enrolled during active disease.

The chain has TRBV4-1 and TRBJ1-2; 8 nucleotides line up with TRBD1. The germline gives CDR1 MGHRA, CDR2 YSYEKL. After removal of 1 base from V and 4 bases from J, the junction contained 5 bases not matched to a gene. The CDR3 has 15 residues. The CDR3 nucleotides read TGCGCCAGCAGCCAAGTTAGAGACAGGGGCTATGGCTACACCTTC. As protein: CASSQVRDRGYGYTF.

The chain links TRBV19 to TRBJ2-5, with D unresolved. This CDR3 has 13 residues. The germline gives CDR1 LNHDA, CDR2 SQIVND (reference sequence). The ends were cut back, 5 bases at V and 5 bases at J, with 12 bases in the middle. CDR3 nucleotide sequence: TGTGCCAGTAGTCCTGATCCCGGGGAGACCCAGTACTTC. This translates into CASSPDPGETQYF.

The chain is built from TRBV10-2 and TRBJ2-1; 7 nucleotides line up with TRBD2. There are 12 residues in the CDR3. The germline gives CDR1 WSHSY, CDR2 SAAADI. The V segment lost 6 bases and the J segment 10 bases; nucleotides outside the gene matches: 6. The CDR3: CASSGTSVEQFF. The CDR3 nucleotides read TGCGCCAGCAGCGGTACTAGCGTGGAGCAGTTCTTC.

The chain has TRBV9 and TRBJ2-2, with 10 bases aligning to TRBD1. The CDR3 extends over 15 amino acids. Germline V gene lookup returns CDR1 SGDLS and CDR2 YYNGEE. V dropped 3 bases and J dropped 5; count of bases not matched to a gene: 4. The CDR3, as DNA: TGTGCCAGCAGCGGGACAGGGGGAAAAACCGGGGAGCTGTTTTTT. This encodes CASSGTGGKTGELFF.

The CDR3 loop is CASSPRFAGMGYTF. CDR3 in DNA: TGTGCCAGCAGCCCACGGTTTGCGGGGATGGGCTACACCTTC. V usage is TRBV7-2 and J usage is TRBJ1-2, with unresolved D. Trimming pared 5 bases from V and 8 bases from J, leaving 18 bases between. CDR1 and CDR2 (germline): SGHTA, FQGNSA. CDR3 length: 14 residues.

The CDR3: CARSLRDSSYEQYF. The CDR3 DNA reads as TGTGCCAGAAGCTTGAGGGACAGCTCCTACGAGCAGTACTTC. The chain combines TRBV7-5 with TRBJ2-7; the table names TRBD1, a call not compared with the DNA. TRBV7-5 is reported as a pseudogene. The CDR3 is made up of 14 amino acids.

This clone came up once. The chain employs TRBV27 and TRBJ2-5; TRBD2 matches 10 bases. The CDR3 sequence is 15 residues long. Germline V gene sequence: CDR1 MNHEY, CDR2 SMNVEV (reference sequence). After removal of 4 bases from V and 3 bases from J, the junction contained 5 bases not matched to a gene. CDR3 sequence (DNA): TGTGCCAGCAGTTCCTTAGCGGGAGGCAAAGAGACCCAGTACTTC. It specifies CASSSLAGGKETQYF.

The chain is built from TRBV15 and TRBJ2-6; 9 nucleotides agree with TRBD1. Trimming cost V 7 bases and J 2 bases; bases outside gene matches: 6. The length of the CDR3 is 16 residues. Germline CDR1 LNHNV, CDR2 YYDKDF (reference sequence). The DNA for the CDR3 is TGTGCCACCACGCGGGGGACAGGGACTGGGGCCAACGTCCTGACTTTC. It codes for CATTRGTGTGANVLTF.

By share, this clone counts as medium-sized (0.01 to 0.1%). The V gene is TRBV18, the J gene TRBJ2-7; no definite D call. CDR3 length equals 14 residues. CDR1 KGHSH and CDR2 LQKENI come from the germline V gene. V was shortened by 3 bases and J by 0 bases, with 9 bases between the two germline ends. CDR3 loop: CASSPYSTSYEQYF. The CDR3 DNA follows: TGTGCCAGCTCACCGTACAGTACCTCCTACGAGCAGTACTTC.

The chain combines TRBV30 with TRBJ1-2; D uncertain. Germline V lookup: CDR1 GTSNPN, CDR2 SVGIG (reference sequence). Between the trimmed V and J ends, which lost 0 bases and 2 bases, there was a span of 13 bases. The CDR3 runs to 15 residues. This CDR3 reads CAWSVRRASNYGYTF. Here the CDR3 DNA reads TGTGCCTGGAGTGTACGTAGAGCCTCGAACTATGGCTACACCTTC. Based on the CDR3 plus reference TRBV30 and TRBJ1-2, the full variable domain is SQTIHQWPATLVQPVGSPLSLECTVEGTSNPNLYWYRQAAGRGLQLLFYSVGIGQISSEVPQNLSASRPQDRQFILSSKKLLLSDSGFYLCAWSVRRASNYGYTFGSGTRLTVV.

The chain couples TRBV19 to TRBJ2-5; 7 bases line up with TRBD2. The CDR3 spans 13 residues. V lost 7 bases to trimming and J lost 2 bases; unmatched junction nucleotides: 4. Looked up from germline, CDR1 is LNHDA and CDR2 is SQIVND (reference sequence). The CDR3, as DNA: TGTGCCAGTAACTCGCGGGGGCAAGAGACCCAGTACTTC. This encodes CASNSRGQETQYF.

This sequence joins TRBV4-3 and TRBJ2-5, with TRBD2 matching over 8 bases. V shed 0 bases, J shed 5 bases, and the junction held 8 bases outside the gene matches. Germline V lookup: CDR1 LGHNA, CDR2 YSLEER. The CDR3 extends over 16 amino acids. The CDR3 bases are TGCGCCAGCAGCCAAGATTTGCGGGAGCGGGGGGAGACCCAGTACTTC. This codes for CASSQDLRERGETQYF.

This clone was detected only a few times. The chain combines TRBV27 with TRBJ1-3; possible D gene TRBD1, 5 bases. The ends were cut back, 3 bases at V and 0 bases at J, with 9 bases in the middle. Germline V lookup: CDR1 MNHEY, CDR2 SMNVEV (reference sequence). This CDR3 region has 15 residues. The CDR3 DNA reads TGTGCCAGCAGTTTTCAGGGACTCTCTGGAAACACCATATATTTT. It yields the protein CASSFQGLSGNTIYF.

The chain links TRBV3-1 (or the pseudogene TRBV3-2) to TRBJ2-2; D is unresolved. Trimming pared 9 bases from V and 7 bases from J, leaving 9 bases between. CDR1 and CDR2 from the germline V gene are LGHDT and YNNKEL (reference sequence). CDR3 length: 11 amino acids. The CDR3 region is CASEHHGELFF. For the CDR3, the DNA is TGTGCCAGTGAACATCACGGGGAGCTGTTTTTT.

J is TRBJ1-2 and V is TRBV29-1, with D unresolved. V was cut by 4 bases and J by 5 bases, with 14 bases left in between. The CDR3 has 13 amino acids. The germline CDR1 and CDR2 sequences are SQVTM and ANQGSEA. CDR3 protein: CSVVPIPGYGYTF. Here the CDR3 DNA reads TGCAGCGTTGTACCCATCCCGGGATATGGCTACACCTTC.

V usage is TRBV7-2 and J usage is TRBJ2-3; 11 bases line up with TRBD1. The CDR3 has 16 amino acids. Looked up from germline, CDR1 is SGHTA and CDR2 is FQGNSA. The V segment lost 4 bases and the J segment 5 bases; nucleotides outside the gene matches: 8. CDR3 in amino acids: CASSSGDRGSLDTQYF. CDR3 DNA: TGTGCCAGCAGCTCCGGGGACAGGGGGAGTTTAGATACGCAGTATTTT.

This chain links TRBV4-3 with TRBJ1-2, with D hard to call. CDR3 length: 14 residues. Germline loops: CDR1 LGHNA, CDR2 YSLEER. V was pared by 0 bases and J by 5 bases, with 10 bases between. The CDR3 nucleotides are TGCGCCAGCAGCCAAGATCGGGAGGGATATGGCTACACCTTC. This sequence encodes CASSQDREGYGYTF.

This clone has a single count. V is TRBV3-1 (or the pseudogene TRBV3-2) and J is TRBJ1-2, with D unresolved. The CDR3 is 13 amino acids. Trimming removed 1 base at V and 5 bases at J, with 8 bases between. Germline V gene sequence: CDR1 LGHDT, CDR2 YNNKEL (reference sequence). The chain's CDR3 is CASSQVGGYGYTF. The CDR3, as DNA: TGTGCCAGCAGCCAAGTCGGCGGTTATGGCTACACCTTC.

The chain recombines TRBV7-6 with TRBJ2-3; TRBD2 agrees at 8 bases. Per the germline V gene, CDR1 is SGHVS and CDR2 is FNYEAQ. With V trimmed by 4 bases and J by 4 bases, 7 bases remained unmatched. The CDR3 runs 15 residues. Here the CDR3 DNA reads TGTGCCAGCAGCTCCAGCGGGAGTGGTCCAGATACGCAGTATTTT. Translation: CASSSSGSGPDTQYF.